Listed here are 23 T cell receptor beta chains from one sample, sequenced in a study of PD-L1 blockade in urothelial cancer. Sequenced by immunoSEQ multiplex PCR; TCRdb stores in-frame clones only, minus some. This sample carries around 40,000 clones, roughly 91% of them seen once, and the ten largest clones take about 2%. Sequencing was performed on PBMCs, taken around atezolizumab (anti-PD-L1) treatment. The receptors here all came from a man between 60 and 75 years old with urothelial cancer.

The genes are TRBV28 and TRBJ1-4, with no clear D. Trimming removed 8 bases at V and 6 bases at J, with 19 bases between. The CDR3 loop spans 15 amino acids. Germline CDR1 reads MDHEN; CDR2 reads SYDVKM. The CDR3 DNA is TGTGCCAGCCTTAGAGAGGGTGTTGGGTATGAAAAACTGTTTTTT. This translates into CASLREGVGYEKLFF.

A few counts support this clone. The CDR3 sequence: CASSTDRVRPQHF. The CDR3 DNA sequence: TGTGCCAGCAGCACAGACAGGGTTCGGCCCCAGCATTTT. The chain is built from TRBV6-6 and TRBJ1-5, with 7 bases lining up with TRBD1. V gave up 6 bases and J gave up 9 bases; unmatched junction bases: 8. This CDR3 has 13 residues. CDR1 is MNHNY, CDR2 SVGAGI, per germline (reference sequence).

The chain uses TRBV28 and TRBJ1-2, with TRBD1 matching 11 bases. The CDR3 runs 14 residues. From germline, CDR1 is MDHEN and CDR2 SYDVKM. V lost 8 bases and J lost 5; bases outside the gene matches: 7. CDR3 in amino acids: CASWGQGDRYGYTF. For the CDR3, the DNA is TGTGCCAGCTGGGGACAGGGGGATAGGTATGGCTACACCTTC.

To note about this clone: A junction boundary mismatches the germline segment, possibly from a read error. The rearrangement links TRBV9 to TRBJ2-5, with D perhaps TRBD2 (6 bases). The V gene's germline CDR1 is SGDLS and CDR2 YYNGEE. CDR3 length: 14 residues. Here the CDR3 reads CASSGGVPQGTQYF. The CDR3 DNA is TGTGCCAGCAGCGGGGGGGTACCTCAAGGGACCCAGTACTTC.

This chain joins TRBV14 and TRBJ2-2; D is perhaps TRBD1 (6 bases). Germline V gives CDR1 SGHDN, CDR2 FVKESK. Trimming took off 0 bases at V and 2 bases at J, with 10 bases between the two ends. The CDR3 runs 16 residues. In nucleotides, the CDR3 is TGTGCCAGCAGCCAAGAGCCGGGACACAACACCGGGGAGCTGTTTTTT. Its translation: CASSQEPGHNTGELFF.

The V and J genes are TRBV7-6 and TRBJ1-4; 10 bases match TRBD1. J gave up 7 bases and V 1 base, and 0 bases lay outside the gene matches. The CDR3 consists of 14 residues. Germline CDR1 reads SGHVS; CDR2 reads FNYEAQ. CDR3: CASSLGTGGEKLFF. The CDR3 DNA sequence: TGTGCCAGCAGCTTAGGGACAGGGGGTGAAAAACTGTTTTTT.

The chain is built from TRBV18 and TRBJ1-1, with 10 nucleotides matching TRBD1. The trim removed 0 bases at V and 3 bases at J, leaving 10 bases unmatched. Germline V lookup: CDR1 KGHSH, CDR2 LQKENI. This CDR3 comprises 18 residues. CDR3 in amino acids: CASSPPVGQGEEYTEAFF. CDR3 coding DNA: TGTGCCAGCTCACCACCGGTAGGACAGGGGGAAGAATACACTGAAGCTTTCTTT.

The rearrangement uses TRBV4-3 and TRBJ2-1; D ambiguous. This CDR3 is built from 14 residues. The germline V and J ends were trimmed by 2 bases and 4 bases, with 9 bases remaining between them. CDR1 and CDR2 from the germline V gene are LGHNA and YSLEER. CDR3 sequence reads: CASSQTTVYNEQFF. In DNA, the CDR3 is TGCGCCAGCAGCCAAACCACAGTTTACAATGAGCAGTTCTTC.

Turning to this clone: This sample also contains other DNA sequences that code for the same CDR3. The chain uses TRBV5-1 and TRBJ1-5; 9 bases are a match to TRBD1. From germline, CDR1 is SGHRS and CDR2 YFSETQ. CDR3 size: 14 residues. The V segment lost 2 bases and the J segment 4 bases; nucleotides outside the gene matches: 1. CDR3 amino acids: CASSLGTGNQPQHF. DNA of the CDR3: TGCGCCAGCAGCTTAGGGACAGGGAATCAGCCCCAGCATTTT.

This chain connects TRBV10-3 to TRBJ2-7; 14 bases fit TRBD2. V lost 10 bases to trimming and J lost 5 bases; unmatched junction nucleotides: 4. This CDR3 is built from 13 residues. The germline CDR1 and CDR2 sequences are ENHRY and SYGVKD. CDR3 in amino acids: CATGLAGGDEQYF. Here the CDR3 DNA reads TGTGCCACCGGACTAGCGGGAGGAGACGAGCAGTACTTC.

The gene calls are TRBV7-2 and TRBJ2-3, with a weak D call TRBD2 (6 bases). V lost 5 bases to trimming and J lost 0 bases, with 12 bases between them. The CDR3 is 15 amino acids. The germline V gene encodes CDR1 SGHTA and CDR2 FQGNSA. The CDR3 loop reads CASSKGGASTDTQYF. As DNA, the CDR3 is TGTGCCAGCAGCAAGGGCGGGGCAAGCACAGATACGCAGTATTTT.

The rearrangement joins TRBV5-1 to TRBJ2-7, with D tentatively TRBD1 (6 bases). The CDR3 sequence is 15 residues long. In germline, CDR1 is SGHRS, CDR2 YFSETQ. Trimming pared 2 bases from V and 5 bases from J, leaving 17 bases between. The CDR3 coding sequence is TGCGCCAGCAGCTTTGGCACAGGGAGTAGGAACGAGCAGTACTTC. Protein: CASSFGTGSRNEQYF.

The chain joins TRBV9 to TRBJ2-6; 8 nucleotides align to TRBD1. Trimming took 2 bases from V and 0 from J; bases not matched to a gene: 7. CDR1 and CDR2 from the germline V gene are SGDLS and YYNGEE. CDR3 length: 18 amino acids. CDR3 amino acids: CASSVSGQGPSGANVLTF. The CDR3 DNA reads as TGTGCCAGCAGCGTTTCCGGACAGGGCCCCTCTGGGGCCAACGTCCTGACTTTC.

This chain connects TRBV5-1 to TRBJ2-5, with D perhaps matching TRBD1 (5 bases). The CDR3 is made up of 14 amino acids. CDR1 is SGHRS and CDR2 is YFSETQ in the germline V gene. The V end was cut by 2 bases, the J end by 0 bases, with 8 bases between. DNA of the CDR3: TGCGCCAGCAGCTTAATGACAGACCAAGAGACCCAGTACTTC. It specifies CASSLMTDQETQYF.

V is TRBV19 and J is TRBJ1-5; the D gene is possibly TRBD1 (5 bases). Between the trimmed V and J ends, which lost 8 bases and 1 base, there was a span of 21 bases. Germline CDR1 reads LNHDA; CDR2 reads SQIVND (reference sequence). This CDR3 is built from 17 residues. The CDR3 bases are TGTGCCAGTCGACAAAACAAGGGGCATGGGAGCAATCAGCCCCAGCATTTT. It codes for CASRQNKGHGSNQPQHF.

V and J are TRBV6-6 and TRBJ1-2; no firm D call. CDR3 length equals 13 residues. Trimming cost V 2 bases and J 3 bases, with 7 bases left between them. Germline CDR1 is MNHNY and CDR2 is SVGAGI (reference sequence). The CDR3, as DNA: TGTGCCAGCAGTTACCCTGCAGACTATGGCTACACCTTC. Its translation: CASSYPADYGYTF.

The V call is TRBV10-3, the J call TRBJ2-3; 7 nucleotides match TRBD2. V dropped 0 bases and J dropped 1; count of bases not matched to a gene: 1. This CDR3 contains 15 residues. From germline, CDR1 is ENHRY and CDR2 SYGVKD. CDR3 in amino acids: CAISESLAGTDTQYF. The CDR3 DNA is TGTGCCATCAGTGAGTCCCTAGCGGGCACAGATACGCAGTATTTT.

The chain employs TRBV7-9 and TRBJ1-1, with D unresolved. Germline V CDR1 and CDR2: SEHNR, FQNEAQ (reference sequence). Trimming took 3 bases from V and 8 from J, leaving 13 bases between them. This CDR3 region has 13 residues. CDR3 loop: CASSFEGLPEAFF. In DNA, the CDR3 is TGTGCCAGCAGCTTCGAAGGACTCCCCGAAGCTTTCTTT.

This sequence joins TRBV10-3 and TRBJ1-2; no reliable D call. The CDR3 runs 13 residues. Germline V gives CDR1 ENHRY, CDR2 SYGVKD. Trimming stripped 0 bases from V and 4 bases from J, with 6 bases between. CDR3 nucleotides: TGTGCCATCAGTGAGTCAGACATCTATGGCTACACCTTC. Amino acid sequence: CAISESDIYGYTF.

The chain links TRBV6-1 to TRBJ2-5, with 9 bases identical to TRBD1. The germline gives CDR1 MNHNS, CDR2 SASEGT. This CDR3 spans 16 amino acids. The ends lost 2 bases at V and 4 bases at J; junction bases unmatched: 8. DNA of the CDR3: TGTGCCAGCAGTGAATACATGGGACAGGGCGGAGAGACCCAGTACTTC. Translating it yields CASSEYMGQGGETQYF.

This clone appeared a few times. CDR3 loop: CASKDRGRTEAFF. The CDR3 bases are TGTGCCAGCAAAGACAGGGGGCGGACTGAAGCTTTCTTT. The V and J genes are TRBV6-5 and TRBJ1-1; 10 bases align to TRBD1. The V gene's germline CDR1 is MNHEY and CDR2 SVGAGI. The CDR3 extends over 13 amino acids. V trimming: 7 bases; J trimming: 5 bases; junction bases outside the gene matches: 4.

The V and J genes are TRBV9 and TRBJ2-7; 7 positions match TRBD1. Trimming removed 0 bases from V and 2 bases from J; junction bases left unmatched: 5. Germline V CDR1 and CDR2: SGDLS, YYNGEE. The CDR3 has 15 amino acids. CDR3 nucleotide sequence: TGTGCCAGCAGCGTAGATGGGACAGCGACCTACGAGCAGTACTTC. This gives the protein CASSVDGTATYEQYF.

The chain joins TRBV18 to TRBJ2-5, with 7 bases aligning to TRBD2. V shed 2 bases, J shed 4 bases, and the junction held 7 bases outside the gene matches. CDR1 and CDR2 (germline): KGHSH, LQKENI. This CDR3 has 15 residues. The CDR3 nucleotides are TGTGCCAGCTCACCAAGGGAGGGAGGTCCAGAGACCCAGTACTTC. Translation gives CASSPREGGPETQYF.